This TCR beta chain is from a study of T cells after yellow fever vaccination. TCRdb processed the 5' RACE reads anew with MiXCR; each CDR3 protein has one entry. The data show some 320,000 distinct CDR3 sequences, about 4.5% seen once. This clonotype was recorded many times. Here the sequenced sample was PBMCs, taken 15 days after the yellow fever booster vaccination. The sequence came from a man in his late teens or twenties who received the YFV17D yellow fever vaccine.

The CDR3: CASSVERGGEQYF. The DNA of the CDR3 is TGCGCCAGCAGCGTGGAGCGGGGCGGGGAGCAGTACTTC. The chain has TRBV5-1 and TRBJ2-7, with 7 bases aligning to TRBD2. Germline V CDR1 and CDR2: SGHRS, YFSETQ. The V segment lost 4 bases and the J segment 7 bases; nucleotides outside the gene matches: 8. CDR3 length: 13 residues. The full variable domain, rest sourced from reference TRBV5-1 and TRBJ2-7, is KAGVTQTPRYLIKTRGQQVTLSCSPISGHRSVSWYQQTPGQGLQFLFEYFSETQRNKGNFPGRFSGRQFSNSRSEMNVSTLELGDSALYLCASSVERGGEQYFGPGTRLTVT.